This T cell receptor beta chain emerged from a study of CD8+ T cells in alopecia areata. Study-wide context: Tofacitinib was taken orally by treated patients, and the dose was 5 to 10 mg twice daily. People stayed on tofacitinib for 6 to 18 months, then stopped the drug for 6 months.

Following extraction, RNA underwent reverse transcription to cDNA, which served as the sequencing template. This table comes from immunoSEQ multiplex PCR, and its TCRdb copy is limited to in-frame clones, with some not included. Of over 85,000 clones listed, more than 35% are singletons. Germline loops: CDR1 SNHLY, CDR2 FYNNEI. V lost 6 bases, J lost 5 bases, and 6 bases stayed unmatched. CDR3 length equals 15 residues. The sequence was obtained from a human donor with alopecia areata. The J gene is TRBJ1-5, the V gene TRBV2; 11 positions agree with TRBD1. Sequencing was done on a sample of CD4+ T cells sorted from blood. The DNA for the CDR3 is TGTGCCAGCAGGGGGACAGGGGGATGGGATCAGCCCCAGCATTTT. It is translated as CASRGTGGWDQPQHF.